This is a list of T cell receptor beta chains from one sample in a study of T cell responses to AZD1222 COVID-19 vaccine. Generated by immunoSEQ multiplex PCR, the TCRdb table keeps only in-frame clones and is missing some. The data show some 150,000 clones, with 85% to 95% seen just once and about 3% held by the top ten. Sample: peripheral blood, taken on day 0 of MenACWY control vaccination. The receptors shown here come from an adult in good health. Each CDR3 is given with its conserved first and last residue. The D gene is left open where the match is weak. The listing skips clone size in some rows; elsewhere it reads once, few, many or a size class.

D	V	size	J	CDR3	DNA
NA	TRBV27	NA	TRBJ1-4	CASTRIRGEKLFF	TGTGCCAGCACCCGGATTCGGGGTGAAAAACTGTTTTTT
NA	TRBV7-9	NA	TRBJ2-1	CASSLGESYNEQFF	TGTGCCAGCAGCTTAGGAGAGAGCTACAATGAGCAGTTCTTC
TRBD2	TRBV29-1	NA	TRBJ2-3	CSVEPRTSGRVDTQYF	TGCAGCGTCGAACCCCGGACTAGCGGGAGAGTAGATACGCAGTATTTT
NA	TRBV5-6	NA	TRBJ1-2	CASSLRGGYGYTF	TGTGCCAGCAGCTTAAGGGGGGGCTATGGCTACACCTTC
TRBD1	TRBV19	NA	TRBJ2-7	CASRWTGISYEQYF	TGTGCCAGTAGATGGACAGGGATCTCCTACGAGCAGTACTTC
NA	TRBV18	once	TRBJ1-2	CASSPRTGEGYYGYTF	TGTGCCAGCTCACCCCGAACAGGAGAAGGTTACTATGGCTACACCTTC
NA	TRBV5-1	NA	TRBJ2-1	CASSLAEVNEQFF	TGCGCCAGCAGCTTGGCCGAGGTCAATGAGCAGTTCTTC
NA	TRBV6-1	NA	TRBJ2-7	CASSDGENYEQYF	TGTGCCAGCAGTGACGGGGAGAACTACGAGCAGTACTTC
NA	TRBV5-1	NA	TRBJ1-2	CASSLEGRQDGYTF	TGCGCCAGCAGCTTGGAAGGGAGGCAGGATGGCTACACCTTC
TRBD2	TRBV6-4	NA	TRBJ2-1	CASSDSSGSSDEQFF	TGTGCCAGCAGTGACTCTAGCGGGAGTTCAGATGAGCAGTTCTTC
NA	TRBV6-1	once	TRBJ2-7	CASSEGLTIREQYF	TGTGCCAGCAGTGAAGGGCTCACCATTCGAGAGCAGTACTTC
NA	TRBV30	NA	TRBJ1-6	CAWRNRQVVNSPLHF	TGTGCCTGGAGGAACCGGCAGGTTGTAAATTCACCCCTCCACTTT